One and the same sample provided the 24 T cell receptor beta chains below, sequenced in a study of T cells after yellow fever vaccination. Each CDR3 protein is one row after TCRdb ran MiXCR on the 5' RACE reads. The repertoire holds some 54,000 distinct CDR3 sequences, with approximately 6.6% as singletons. The sample consisted of CD8+ T cells not binding an NS4B(214-222) dextramer, sorted from PBMCs, taken about 41 days after the first yellow fever vaccination. These receptors were taken from a man between 18 and 29 years old who received the YFV17D yellow fever vaccine.

This clonotype occurred a few times. The V gene is TRBV5-4, the J gene TRBJ1-1; D is uncertain. Germline V lookup: CDR1 SGHNT, CDR2 YYREEE (reference sequence). The CDR3 runs to 13 residues. Trimming took 3 bases from V and 5 from J, leaving 11 bases between them. The chain's CDR3 is CASSYIPGTEAFF. The CDR3 DNA reads as TGTGCCAGCAGCTATATACCTGGAACTGAAGCTTTCTTT.

A few counts support this clonotype. The CDR3 here is CSVEGLVEEVYGYTF. CDR3 bases: TGCAGCGTTGAAGGCCTGGTGGAGGAGGTCTATGGCTACACCTTC. The rearrangement joins TRBV29-1 to TRBJ1-2, with no clear D. Germline values: CDR1 SQVTM, CDR2 ANQGSEA. V lost 1 base and J 4 bases, leaving 16 bases between the germline ends. The CDR3 length is 15 residues.

This clonotype was counted ten times or more. This rearrangement joins TRBV12-3 or TRBV12-4 to TRBJ2-7, with D perhaps matching TRBD2 (6 bases). V lost 5 bases, J lost 3 bases, and 14 bases lay in between. The CDR3 is 14 residues long. Written as DNA, the CDR3 is TGTGCCAGCAGTCACGGGACGGGGGACTACGAGCAGTACTTC. Translating gives CASSHGTGDYEQYF.

This clonotype has a count of ten or more. The chain combines TRBV7-3 with TRBJ2-1; D ambiguous. Germline V gene lookup returns CDR1 SGHTA and CDR2 FQGTGA. The CDR3 extends over 12 amino acids. Trimming left V 3 bases short and J 8 bases short, with 8 bases between. The DNA for the CDR3 is TGTGCCAGCAGCTTCCCGGGCTATGAGCAGTTCTTC. This translates into CASSFPGYEQFF.

This rearrangement joins TRBV29-1 to TRBJ1-1, with D perhaps matching TRBD1 (6 bases). Germline lookup yields CDR1 SQVTM and CDR2 ANQGSEA. The CDR3 has 15 amino acids. The V and J ends lost 4 bases and 0 bases respectively, with 15 bases between them. The CDR3 loop is CSVGGGVNMNTEAFF. The CDR3 DNA sequence: TGCAGCGTTGGGGGGGGCGTCAACATGAACACTGAAGCTTTCTTT.

This clonotype was recorded a few times. The gene calls are TRBV7-2 and TRBJ1-5; no clear D. The V end was cut by 2 bases, the J end by 5 bases, with 7 bases between. CDR1 SGHTA and CDR2 FQGNSA come from the germline V gene. This CDR3 spans 13 amino acids. CDR3 nucleotides: TGTGCCAGCAGCTTACACACGGATCAGCCCCAGCATTTT. Protein: CASSLHTDQPQHF.

This chain joins TRBV7-9 and TRBJ1-1; D is possibly TRBD1 (6 bases). This CDR3 has 17 amino acids. The germline V gene has CDR1 SEHNR and CDR2 FQNEAQ (reference sequence). The ends were cut back, 0 bases at V and 1 base at J, with 15 bases in the middle. The CDR3 nucleotides read TGTGCCAGCAGCTTAGCGGCGGGGGGCTTGGGGAACACTGAAGCTTTCTTT. Amino acid sequence: CASSLAAGGLGNTEAFF.

The sample holds a few counts of this clonotype. This rearrangement joins TRBV6-5 to TRBJ2-7; no clear D gene. Germline CDR1 reads MNHEY; CDR2 reads SVGAGI. V was trimmed by 0 bases and J by 0 bases, leaving 3 bases between them. The CDR3 spans 13 residues. The CDR3 spells CASSYSSSYEQYF. The CDR3 DNA reads TGTGCCAGCAGTTACTCAAGCTCCTACGAGCAGTACTTC.

In its sample, this clonotype was seen a few times. The chain joins TRBV20-1 to TRBJ2-7; D is undetermined. This CDR3 spans 15 amino acids. The V end was cut by 4 bases, the J end by 3 bases, with 19 bases between. Germline assignment: CDR1 DFQATT and CDR2 SNEGSKA (reference sequence). The CDR3 nucleotides are TGCAGTGCTAAAGCCGCCGTGGACCCGAGCTACGAGCAGTACTTC. Protein sequence: CSAKAAVDPSYEQYF.

This clonotype was picked up many times. CDR3 loop: CASSESGTRLVETQYF. The CDR3 DNA is TGTGCCAGCAGCGAGTCCGGGACCCGGTTGGTGGAGACCCAGTACTTC. The V call is TRBV9, the J call TRBJ2-5, with D tentatively TRBD1 or TRBD2 (5 bases each). V was clipped by 3 bases and J by 5 bases, with 20 bases between them. The CDR3 length is 16 residues. Germline V gene lookup returns CDR1 SGDLS and CDR2 YYNGEE.

This clonotype has a handful of counts. The gene calls are TRBV6-5 and TRBJ2-3, with D unclear. Germline CDR1 reads MNHEY; CDR2 reads SVGAGI. This CDR3 comprises 14 residues. Trimming shortened V by 4 bases and J by 4 bases, and 12 bases separated the two germline ends. In DNA form, the CDR3 reads TGTGCCAGCAGTTCACCTTCAAGGGCAGATACGCAGTATTTT. It is translated as CASSSPSRADTQYF.

The DNA of the CDR3 is TGTGCCAGCAGCCAGGGGGCTGGCACTGAAGCTTTCTTT. Translation gives CASSQGAGTEAFF. The rearrangement uses TRBV6-6 and TRBJ1-1; 8 bases line up with TRBD1. This CDR3 region has 13 residues. Germline loops: CDR1 MNHNY, CDR2 SVGAGI (reference sequence). V trimming: 6 bases; J trimming: 4 bases; junction bases outside the gene matches: 4.

The chain combines TRBV7-9 with TRBJ2-7; D is unclear. Trimming took 3 bases from V and 7 from J, leaving 7 bases between them. CDR3 size: 11 residues. The germline CDR1 and CDR2 sequences are SEHNR and FQNEAQ (reference sequence). The CDR3 DNA reads as TGTGCCAGCAGCTTGTCCCTAGAGCAGTACTTC. Encoded protein: CASSLSLEQYF.

This clonotype was observed a handful of times. The chain recombines TRBV2 with TRBJ2-7, with D perhaps matching TRBD1 (6 bases). V lost 10 bases, J lost 2 bases, and 15 bases lay in between. This CDR3 spans 13 amino acids. Germline-derived CDR1 and CDR2 are SNHLY and FYNNEI. The CDR3 DNA sequence: TGTGCCACCACCGGGACACTGACCTACGAGCAGTACTTC. Translated: CATTGTLTYEQYF.

This clonotype was observed a few times. A much larger clone differs by one base, so this may be a read error. The rearrangement links TRBV7-8 to TRBJ1-5; D call uncertain. V lost 5 bases and J lost 7, with 21 bases in between. CDR1 and CDR2 (germline): SGHVS, FQNEAQ. The CDR3 is 16 amino acids. CDR3 coding DNA: TGTGCCAGCAGCCATATTAACTATAGCCCCAAGCAGCCCCAGCATTTT. It is translated as CASSHINYSPKQPQHF.

The chain carries TRBV11-2 and TRBJ1-1, with 7 bases matching TRBD1. In germline, CDR1 is SGHAT, CDR2 FQNNGV. With 1 base clipped from V and 4 bases from J, the junction kept 6 bases outside the gene matches. The CDR3 has 15 residues. CDR3 region: CASSLGEGGGTEAFF. As DNA, the CDR3 is TGTGCCAGCAGCTTAGGGGAAGGGGGCGGCACTGAAGCTTTCTTT.

The sample holds many counts of this clonotype. The V and J genes are TRBV6-2 or TRBV6-3 and TRBJ2-7; the match to TRBD2 covers 8 bases. The V gene's germline CDR1 is MNHEY and CDR2 SVGEGT. The length of the CDR3 is 11 residues. The CDR3 DNA is TGTGCCAGCGGAACAGCGGGGGTCAGGGACGTC. Translation: CASGTAGVRDV.

The genes are TRBV11-2 and TRBJ1-1; unclear D gene. CDR3 length: 14 amino acids. Per germline, CDR1 SGHAT and CDR2 FQNNGV. The V gene lost 2 bases and the J gene lost 1 base, with 8 bases spanning the gap. The chain's CDR3 is CASSLQGRNTEAFF. CDR3 DNA sequence: TGTGCCAGCAGCTTACAAGGACGGAACACTGAAGCTTTCTTT.

This clonotype came up many times. The chain couples TRBV29-1 to TRBJ2-3; 11 bases are a match to TRBD2. This CDR3 region has 14 residues. V lost 5 bases, J lost 5 bases, and 6 bases stayed unmatched. CDR1 is SQVTM, CDR2 ANQGSEA, per germline. DNA for the CDR3: TGCAGCGTTATCCTAGCGGGGGGCGGAGATACGCAGTATTTT. The encoded protein is CSVILAGGGDTQYF.

This clonotype came up many times. The rearrangement joins TRBV3-1 to TRBJ2-3; D gene unclear. CDR1 LGHDT and CDR2 YNNKEL come from the germline V gene (reference sequence). The CDR3 has 13 amino acids. Trimming removed 4 bases at V and 0 bases at J, with 5 bases between. Here the CDR3 reads CASSPESTDTQYF. In DNA form, the CDR3 reads TGTGCCAGCAGCCCGGAGAGCACAGATACGCAGTATTTT.

This clonotype has at least ten counts. This chain links TRBV4-1 with TRBJ2-2; D gene ambiguous. Trimming shortened V by 4 bases and J by 5 bases, and 5 bases separated the two germline ends. CDR3 length equals 12 residues. Per germline, CDR1 MGHRA and CDR2 YSYEKL. The CDR3 DNA is TGCGCCAGCAGCCTACAGACCGGGGAGCTGTTTTTT. Its translation is CASSLQTGELFF.

The chain is built from TRBV20-1 and TRBJ2-5; 9 bases agree with TRBD2. V trimming: 5 bases; J trimming: 7 bases; junction bases outside the gene matches: 14. CDR1 DFQATT and CDR2 SNEGSKA come from the germline V gene (reference sequence). The CDR3 contains 15 residues. The CDR3: CSAPPAGGAPGTQYF. Here the CDR3 DNA reads TGCAGTGCTCCCCCTGCGGGGGGGGCCCCCGGGACCCAGTACTTC.

The chain is built from TRBV4-3 and TRBJ2-1; the match to TRBD2 covers 7 bases. The CDR3 extends over 16 amino acids. The V gene end was trimmed by 0 bases and the J gene end by 2 bases; junction bases not matched to a gene: 4. The germline V gene encodes CDR1 LGHNA and CDR2 YSLEER. CDR3 sequence: CASSQDGTTPYNEQFF. The CDR3 coding sequence is TGCGCCAGCAGCCAAGACGGGACTACCCCCTACAATGAGCAGTTCTTC.

The rearrangement uses TRBV19 and TRBJ2-3, with 8 nucleotides matching TRBD2. CDR1 and CDR2 from the germline V gene are LNHDA and SQIVND (reference sequence). Losses at the gene ends were 0 bases for V and 6 bases for J; bases not matched to a gene: 8. The CDR3 spans 16 residues. The CDR3 sequence is CASSIEERGGRDTQYF. The DNA for the CDR3 is TGTGCCAGTAGTATAGAAGAACGGGGGGGCCGGGATACGCAGTATTTT.